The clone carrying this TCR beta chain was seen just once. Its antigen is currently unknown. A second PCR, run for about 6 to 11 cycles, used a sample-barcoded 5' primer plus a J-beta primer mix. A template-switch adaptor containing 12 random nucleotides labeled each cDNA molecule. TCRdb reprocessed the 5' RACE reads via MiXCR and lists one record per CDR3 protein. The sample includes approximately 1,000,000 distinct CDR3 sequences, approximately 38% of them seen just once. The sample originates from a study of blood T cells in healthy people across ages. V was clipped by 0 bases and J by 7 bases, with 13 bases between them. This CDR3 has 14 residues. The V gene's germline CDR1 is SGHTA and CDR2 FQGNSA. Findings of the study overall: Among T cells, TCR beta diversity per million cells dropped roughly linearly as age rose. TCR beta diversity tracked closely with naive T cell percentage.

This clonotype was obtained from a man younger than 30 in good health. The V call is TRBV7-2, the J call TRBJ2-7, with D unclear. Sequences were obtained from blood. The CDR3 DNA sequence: TGTGCCAGCAGCTTAGCTAGCCTTGGGAATGAGCAGTACTTC. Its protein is CASSLASLGNEQYF. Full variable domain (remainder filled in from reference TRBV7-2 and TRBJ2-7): GAGVSQSPSNKVTEKGKDVELRCDPISGHTALYWYRQSLGQGLEFLIYFQGNSAPDKSGLPSDRFSAERTGGSVSTLTIQRTQQEDSAVYLCASSLASLGNEQYFGPGTRLTVT.